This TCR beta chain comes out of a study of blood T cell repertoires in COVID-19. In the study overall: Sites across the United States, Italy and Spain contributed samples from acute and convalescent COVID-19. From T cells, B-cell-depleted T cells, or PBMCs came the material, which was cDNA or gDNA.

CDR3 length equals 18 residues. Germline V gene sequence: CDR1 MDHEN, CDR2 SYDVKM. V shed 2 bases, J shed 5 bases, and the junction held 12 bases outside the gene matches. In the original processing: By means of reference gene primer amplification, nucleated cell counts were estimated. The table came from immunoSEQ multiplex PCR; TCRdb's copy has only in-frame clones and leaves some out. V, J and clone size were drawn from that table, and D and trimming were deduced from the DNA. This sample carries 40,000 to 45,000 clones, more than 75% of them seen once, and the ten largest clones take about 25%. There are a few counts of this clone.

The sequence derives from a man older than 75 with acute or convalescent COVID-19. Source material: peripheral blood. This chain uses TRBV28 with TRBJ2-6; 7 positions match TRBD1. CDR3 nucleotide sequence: TGTGCCAGCAGTTTACGGGGACAGTCCACTTTGAGGGCCAACGTCCTGACTTTC. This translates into CASSLRGQSTLRANVLTF.